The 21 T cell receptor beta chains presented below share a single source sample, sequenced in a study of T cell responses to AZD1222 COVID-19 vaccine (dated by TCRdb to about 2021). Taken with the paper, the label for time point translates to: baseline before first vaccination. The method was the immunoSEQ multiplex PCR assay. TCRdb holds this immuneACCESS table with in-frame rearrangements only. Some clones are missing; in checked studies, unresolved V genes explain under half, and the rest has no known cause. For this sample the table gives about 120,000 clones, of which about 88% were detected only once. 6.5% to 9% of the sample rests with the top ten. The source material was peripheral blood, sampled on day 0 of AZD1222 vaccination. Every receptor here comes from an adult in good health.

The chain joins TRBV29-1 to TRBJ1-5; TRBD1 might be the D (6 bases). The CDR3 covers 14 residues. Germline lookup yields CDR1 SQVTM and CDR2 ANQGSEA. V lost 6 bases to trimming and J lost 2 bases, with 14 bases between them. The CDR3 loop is CSVLGEGGNQPQHF. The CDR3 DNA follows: TGCAGCGTCCTCGGGGAGGGGGGCAATCAGCCCCAGCATTTT.

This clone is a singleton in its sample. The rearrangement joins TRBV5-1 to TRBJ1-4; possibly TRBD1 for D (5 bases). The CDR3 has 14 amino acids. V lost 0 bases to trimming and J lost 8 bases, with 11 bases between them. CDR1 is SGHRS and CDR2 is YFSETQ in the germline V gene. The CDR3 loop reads CASSLAGFGEKLFF. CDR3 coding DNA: TGCGCCAGCAGCTTGGCAGGGTTCGGGGAAAAACTGTTTTTT. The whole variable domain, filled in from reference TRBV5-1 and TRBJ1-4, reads KAGVTQTPRYLIKTRGQQVTLSCSPISGHRSVSWYQQTPGQGLQFLFEYFSETQRNKGNFPGRFSGRQFSNSRSEMNVSTLELGDSALYLCASSLAGFGEKLFFGSGTQLSVL.

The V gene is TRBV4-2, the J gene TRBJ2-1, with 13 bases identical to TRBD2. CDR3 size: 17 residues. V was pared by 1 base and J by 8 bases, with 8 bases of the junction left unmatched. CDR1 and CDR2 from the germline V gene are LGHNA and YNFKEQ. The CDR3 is CASSQAIGLAGADEQFF. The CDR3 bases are TGTGCCAGCAGCCAAGCGATCGGACTAGCGGGAGCGGATGAGCAGTTCTTC.

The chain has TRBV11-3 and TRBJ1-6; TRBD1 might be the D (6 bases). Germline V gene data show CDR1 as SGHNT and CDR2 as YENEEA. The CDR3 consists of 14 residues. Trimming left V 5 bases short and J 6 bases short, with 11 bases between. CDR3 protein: CASSRGQPNSPLHF. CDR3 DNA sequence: TGTGCCAGCAGCCGAGGACAGCCTAATTCACCCCTCCACTTT.

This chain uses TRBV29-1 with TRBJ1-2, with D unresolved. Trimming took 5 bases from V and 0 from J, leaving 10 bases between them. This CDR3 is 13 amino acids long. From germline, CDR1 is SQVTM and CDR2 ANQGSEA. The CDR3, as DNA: TGCAGCGTTCGAAAGAAATCTAACTATGGCTACACCTTC. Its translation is CSVRKKSNYGYTF.

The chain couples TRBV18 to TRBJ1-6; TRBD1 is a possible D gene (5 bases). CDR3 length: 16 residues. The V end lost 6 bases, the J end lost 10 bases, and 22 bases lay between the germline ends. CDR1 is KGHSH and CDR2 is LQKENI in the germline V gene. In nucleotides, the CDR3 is TGTGCCAGCTCCCAATATAACCGGGACGGAGCCTCACCCCTCCACTTT. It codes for CASSQYNRDGASPLHF.

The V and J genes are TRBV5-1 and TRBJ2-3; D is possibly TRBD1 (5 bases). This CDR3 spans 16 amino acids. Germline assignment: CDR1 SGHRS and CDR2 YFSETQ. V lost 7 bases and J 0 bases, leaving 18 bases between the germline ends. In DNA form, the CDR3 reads TGCGCCAGCCCGCCCCCGACAGTATTTAGCACAGATACGCAGTATTTT. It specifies CASPPPTVFSTDTQYF.

CDR3: CASSQTNRVVGNQPQHF. In DNA form, the CDR3 reads TGTGCCAGCAGCCAAACTAACAGGGTAGTAGGCAATCAGCCCCAGCATTTT. The V and J genes are TRBV4-2 and TRBJ1-5, with D possibly TRBD1 on 6 matching bases. The CDR3 is made up of 17 amino acids. V gave up 2 bases and J gave up 2 bases, with 16 bases separating them. From germline, CDR1 is LGHNA and CDR2 YNFKEQ.

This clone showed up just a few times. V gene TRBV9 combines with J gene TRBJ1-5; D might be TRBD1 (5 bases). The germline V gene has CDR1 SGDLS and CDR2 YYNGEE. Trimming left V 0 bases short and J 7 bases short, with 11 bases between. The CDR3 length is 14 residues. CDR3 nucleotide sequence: TGTGCCAGCAGCGTAGCGGGGGAGGAGCAGCCCCAGCATTTT. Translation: CASSVAGEEQPQHF.

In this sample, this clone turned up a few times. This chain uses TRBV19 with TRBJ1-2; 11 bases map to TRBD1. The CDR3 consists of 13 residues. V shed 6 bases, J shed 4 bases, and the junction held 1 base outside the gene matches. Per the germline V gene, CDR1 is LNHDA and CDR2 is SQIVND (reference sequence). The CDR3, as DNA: TGTGCCAGTAGAGGGACAGGGGGCTATGGCTACACCTTC. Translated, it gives CASRGTGGYGYTF.

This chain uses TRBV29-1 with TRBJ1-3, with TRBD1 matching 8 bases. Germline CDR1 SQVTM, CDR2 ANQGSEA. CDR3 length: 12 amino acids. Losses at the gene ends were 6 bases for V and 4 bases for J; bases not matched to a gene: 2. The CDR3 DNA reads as TGCAGCGTCCGGACAGGGGGAAACACCATATATTTT. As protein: CSVRTGGNTIYF.

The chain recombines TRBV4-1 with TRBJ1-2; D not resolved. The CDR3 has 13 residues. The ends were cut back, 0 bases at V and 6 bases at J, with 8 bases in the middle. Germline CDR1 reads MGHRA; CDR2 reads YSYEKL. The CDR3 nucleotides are TGCGCCAGCAGCCAAGATTACCCCCATGGCTACACCTTC. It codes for CASSQDYPHGYTF.

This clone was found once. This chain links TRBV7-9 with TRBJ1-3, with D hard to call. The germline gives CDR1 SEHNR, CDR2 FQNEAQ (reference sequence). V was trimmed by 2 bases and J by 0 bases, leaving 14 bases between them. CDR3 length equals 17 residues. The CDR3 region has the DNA TGTGCCAGCAGCTTAACCTTTTCGAAAGACTCTGGAAACACCATATATTTT. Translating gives CASSLTFSKDSGNTIYF.

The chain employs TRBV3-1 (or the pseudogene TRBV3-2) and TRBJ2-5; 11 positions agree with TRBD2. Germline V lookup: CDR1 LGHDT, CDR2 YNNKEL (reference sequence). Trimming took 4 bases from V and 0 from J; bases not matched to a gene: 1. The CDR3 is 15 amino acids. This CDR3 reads CASSLGLADQETQYF. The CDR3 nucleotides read TGTGCCAGCAGCCTGGGACTAGCGGACCAAGAGACCCAGTACTTC.

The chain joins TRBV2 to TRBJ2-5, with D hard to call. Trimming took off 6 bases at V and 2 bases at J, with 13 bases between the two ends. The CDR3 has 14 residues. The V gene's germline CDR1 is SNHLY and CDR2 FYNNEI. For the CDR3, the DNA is TGTGCCAGCAGGGATAGCCTACTTCAAGAGACCCAGTACTTC. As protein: CASRDSLLQETQYF.

The CDR3 sequence: CASSVSFGGTEAFF. The CDR3 DNA sequence: TGTGCCAGCAGCGTCAGCTTTGGGGGAACTGAAGCTTTCTTT. The chain couples TRBV9 to TRBJ1-1, with D tentatively TRBD1 (5 bases). The CDR3 length is 14 residues. CDR1 and CDR2 (germline): SGDLS, YYNGEE. V was pared by 2 bases and J by 5 bases, with 13 bases between.

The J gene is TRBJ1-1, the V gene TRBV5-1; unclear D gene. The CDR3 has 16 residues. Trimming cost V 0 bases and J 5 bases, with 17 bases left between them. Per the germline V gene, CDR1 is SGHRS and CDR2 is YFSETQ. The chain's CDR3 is CASSLALAALGTEAFF. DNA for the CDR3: TGCGCCAGCAGCTTGGCGTTGGCGGCCTTAGGGACTGAAGCTTTCTTT.

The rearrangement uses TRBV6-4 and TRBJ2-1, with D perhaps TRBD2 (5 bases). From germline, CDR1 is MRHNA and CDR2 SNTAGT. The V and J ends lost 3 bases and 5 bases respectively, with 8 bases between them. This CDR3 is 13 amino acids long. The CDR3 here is CASSEDFNNEQFF. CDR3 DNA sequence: TGTGCCAGCAGTGAGGACTTTAACAATGAGCAGTTCTTC.

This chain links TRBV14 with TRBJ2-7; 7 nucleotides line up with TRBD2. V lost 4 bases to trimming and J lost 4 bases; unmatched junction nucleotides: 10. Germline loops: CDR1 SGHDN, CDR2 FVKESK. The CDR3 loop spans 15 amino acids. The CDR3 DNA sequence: TGTGCCAGCAGCCGACCCGGACTAGAGCGATACGAGCAGTACTTC. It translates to CASSRPGLERYEQYF. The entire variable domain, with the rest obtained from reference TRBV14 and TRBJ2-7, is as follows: EAGVTQFPSHSVIEKGQTVTLRCDPISGHDNLYWYRRVMGKEIKFLLHFVKESKQDESGMPNNRFLAERTGGTYSTLKVQPAELEDSGVYFCASSRPGLERYEQYFGPGTRLTVT.

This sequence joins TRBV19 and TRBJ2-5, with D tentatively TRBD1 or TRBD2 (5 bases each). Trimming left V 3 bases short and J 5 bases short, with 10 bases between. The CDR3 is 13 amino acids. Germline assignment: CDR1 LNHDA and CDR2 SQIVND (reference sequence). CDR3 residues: CASSIMGTETQYF. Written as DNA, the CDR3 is TGTGCCAGTAGTATCATGGGGACGGAGACCCAGTACTTC.

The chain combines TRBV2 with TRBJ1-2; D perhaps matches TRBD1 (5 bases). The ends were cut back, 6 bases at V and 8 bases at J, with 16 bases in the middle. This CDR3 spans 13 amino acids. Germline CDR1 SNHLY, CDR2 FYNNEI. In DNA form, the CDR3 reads TGTGCCAGCAGACCCAGGGAAAGCTACGGCTACACCTTC. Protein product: CASRPRESYGYTF.